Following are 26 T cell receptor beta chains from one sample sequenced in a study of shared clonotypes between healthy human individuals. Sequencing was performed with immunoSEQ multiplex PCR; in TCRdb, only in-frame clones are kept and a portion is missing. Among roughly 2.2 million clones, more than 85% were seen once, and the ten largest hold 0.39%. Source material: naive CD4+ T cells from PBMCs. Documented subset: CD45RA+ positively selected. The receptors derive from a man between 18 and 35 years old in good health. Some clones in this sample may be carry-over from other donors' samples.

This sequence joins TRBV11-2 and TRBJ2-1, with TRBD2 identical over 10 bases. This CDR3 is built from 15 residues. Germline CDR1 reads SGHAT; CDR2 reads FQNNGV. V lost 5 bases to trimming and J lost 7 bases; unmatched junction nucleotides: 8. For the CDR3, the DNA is TGTGCCAGCAGCCTCAGGAGCGGGAGGGGTAATGAGCAGTTCTTC. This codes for CASSLRSGRGNEQFF.

CDR3 sequence (DNA): TGTGCCAGCTCAGTGGGCGATAACTATGGCTACACCTTC. This codes for CASSVGDNYGYTF. This sequence joins TRBV18 and TRBJ1-2; no firm D call. The germline V gene encodes CDR1 KGHSH and CDR2 LQKENI. The CDR3 spans 13 residues. Trimming removed 5 bases at V and 1 base at J, with 8 bases between.

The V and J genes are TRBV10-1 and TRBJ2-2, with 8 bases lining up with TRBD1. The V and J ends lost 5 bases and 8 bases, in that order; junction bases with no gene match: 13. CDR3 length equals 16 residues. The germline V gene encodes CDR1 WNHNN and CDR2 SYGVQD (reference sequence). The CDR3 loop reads CASSRSQTRGLGELFF. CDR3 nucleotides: TGCGCCAGCAGTAGATCCCAAACCAGGGGGCTGGGGGAGCTGTTTTTT.

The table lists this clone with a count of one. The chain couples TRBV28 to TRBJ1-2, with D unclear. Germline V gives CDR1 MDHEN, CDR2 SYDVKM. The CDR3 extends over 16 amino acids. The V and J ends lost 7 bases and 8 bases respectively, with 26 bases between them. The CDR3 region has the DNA TGTGCCAGCACCCCCCGCCCCCGGGGATTCCTCGAGGGCTACACCTTC. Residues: CASTPRPRGFLEGYTF.

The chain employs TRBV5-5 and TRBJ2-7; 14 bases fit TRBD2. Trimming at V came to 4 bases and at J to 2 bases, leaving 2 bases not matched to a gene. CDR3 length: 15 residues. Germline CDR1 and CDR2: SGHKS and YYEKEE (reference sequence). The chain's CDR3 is CASSTGLAGAYEQYF. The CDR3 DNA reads TGTGCCAGCAGCACGGGACTAGCGGGGGCCTACGAGCAGTACTTC.

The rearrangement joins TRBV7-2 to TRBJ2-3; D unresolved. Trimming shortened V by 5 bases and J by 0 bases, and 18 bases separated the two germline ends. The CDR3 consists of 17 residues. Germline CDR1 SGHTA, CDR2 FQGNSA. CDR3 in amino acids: CASSQIPGFSSTDTQYF. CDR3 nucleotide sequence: TGTGCCAGCAGCCAAATTCCTGGTTTTTCTAGCACAGATACGCAGTATTTT.

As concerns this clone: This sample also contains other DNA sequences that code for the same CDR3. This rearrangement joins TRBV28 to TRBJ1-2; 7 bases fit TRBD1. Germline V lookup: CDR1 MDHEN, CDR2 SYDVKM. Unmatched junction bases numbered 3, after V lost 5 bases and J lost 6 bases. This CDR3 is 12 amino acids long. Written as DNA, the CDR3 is TGTGCCAGCAGTACACAGGGGCATGGCTACACCTTC. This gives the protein CASSTQGHGYTF.

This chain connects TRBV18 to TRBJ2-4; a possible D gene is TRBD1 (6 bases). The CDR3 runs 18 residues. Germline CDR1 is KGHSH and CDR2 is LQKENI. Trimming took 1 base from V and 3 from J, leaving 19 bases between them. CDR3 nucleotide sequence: TGTGCCAGCTCACCACGCCTCGAGAGACAGGAAGGCAAAAACATTCAGTACTTC. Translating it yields CASSPRLERQEGKNIQYF. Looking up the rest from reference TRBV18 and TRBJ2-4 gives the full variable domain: NAGVMQNPRHLVRRRGQEARLRCSPMKGHSHVYWYRQLPEEGLKFMVYLQKENIIDESGMPKERFSAEFPKEGPSILRIQQVVRGDSAAYFCASSPRLERQEGKNIQYFGAGTRLSVL.

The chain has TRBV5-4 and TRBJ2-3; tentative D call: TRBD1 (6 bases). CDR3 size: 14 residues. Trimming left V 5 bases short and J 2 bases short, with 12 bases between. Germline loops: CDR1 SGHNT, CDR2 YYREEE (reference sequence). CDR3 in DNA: TGTGCCAGCAGTTCACAGGGACCCACAGATACGCAGTATTTT. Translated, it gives CASSSQGPTDTQYF.

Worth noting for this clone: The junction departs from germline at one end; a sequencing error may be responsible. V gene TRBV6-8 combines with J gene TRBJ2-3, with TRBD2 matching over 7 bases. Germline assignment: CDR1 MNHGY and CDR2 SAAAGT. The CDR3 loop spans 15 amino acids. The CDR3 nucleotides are TGTGCCAGCAGTCTCCCCTGCGGGAGCAAAGATACGCAGTATTTT. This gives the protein CASSLPCGSKDTQYF.

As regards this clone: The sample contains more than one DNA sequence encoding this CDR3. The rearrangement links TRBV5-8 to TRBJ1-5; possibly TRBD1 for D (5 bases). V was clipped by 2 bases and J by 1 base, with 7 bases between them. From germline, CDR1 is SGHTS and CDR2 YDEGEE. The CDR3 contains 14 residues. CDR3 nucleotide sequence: TGTGCCAGCAGCTTTCGGGGGAGCAATCAGCCCCAGCATTTT. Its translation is CASSFRGSNQPQHF.

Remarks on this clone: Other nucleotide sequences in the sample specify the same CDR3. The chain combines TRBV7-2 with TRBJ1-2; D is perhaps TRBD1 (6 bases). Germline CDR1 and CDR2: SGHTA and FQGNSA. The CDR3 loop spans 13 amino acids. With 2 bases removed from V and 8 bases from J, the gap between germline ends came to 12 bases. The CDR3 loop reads CASSLIRGGGYTF. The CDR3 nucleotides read TGTGCCAGCAGCTTAATCAGGGGAGGAGGCTACACCTTC.

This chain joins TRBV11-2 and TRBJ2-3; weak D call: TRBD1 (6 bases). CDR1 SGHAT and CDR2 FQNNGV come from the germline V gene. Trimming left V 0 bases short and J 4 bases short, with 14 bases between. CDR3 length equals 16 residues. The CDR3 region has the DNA TGTGCCAGCAGCTTAGAATTTCAGGGGAGCGCAGATACGCAGTATTTT. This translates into CASSLEFQGSADTQYF.

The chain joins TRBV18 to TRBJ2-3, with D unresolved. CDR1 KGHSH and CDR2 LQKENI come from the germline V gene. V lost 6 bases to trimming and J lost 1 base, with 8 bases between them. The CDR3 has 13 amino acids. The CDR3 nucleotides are TGTGCCAGCTCGGTAATCGGCACAGATACGCAGTATTTT. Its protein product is CASSVIGTDTQYF.

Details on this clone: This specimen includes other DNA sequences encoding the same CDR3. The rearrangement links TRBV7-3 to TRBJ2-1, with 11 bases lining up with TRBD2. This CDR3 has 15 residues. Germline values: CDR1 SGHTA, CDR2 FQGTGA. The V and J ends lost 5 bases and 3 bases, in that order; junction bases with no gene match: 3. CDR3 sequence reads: CASSAGTSGYNEQFF. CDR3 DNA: TGTGCCAGCAGCGCGGGGACTAGCGGCTACAATGAGCAGTTCTTC.

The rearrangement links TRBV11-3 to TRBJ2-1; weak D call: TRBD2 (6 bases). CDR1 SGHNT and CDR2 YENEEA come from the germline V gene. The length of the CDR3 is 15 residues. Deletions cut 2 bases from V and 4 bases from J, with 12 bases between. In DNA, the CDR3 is TGTGCCAGCAGCTTATACGGGAGTATTTACAATGAGCAGTTCTTC. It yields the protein CASSLYGSIYNEQFF.

CDR3 sequence (DNA): TGTGCCAGCAGTTTATCCTTACCCGGGAGAAACGAGCAGTACTTC. Protein sequence: CASSLSLPGRNEQYF. V is TRBV28 and J is TRBJ2-7, with a possible D match to TRBD2 (6 bases). Germline assignment: CDR1 MDHEN and CDR2 SYDVKM. The CDR3 sequence is 15 residues long. Trimming left V 1 base short and J 5 bases short, with 15 bases between.

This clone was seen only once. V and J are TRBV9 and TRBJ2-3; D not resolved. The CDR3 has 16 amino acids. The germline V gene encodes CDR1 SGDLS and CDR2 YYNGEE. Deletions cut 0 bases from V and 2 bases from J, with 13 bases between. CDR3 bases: TGTGCCAGCAGCGTAGGATTCCTACGTATCACAGATACGCAGTATTTT. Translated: CASSVGFLRITDTQYF.

CDR3 in amino acids: CASSRSTVNTEAFF. The CDR3 nucleotides are TGTGCCAGCTCACGATCGACAGTCAACACTGAAGCTTTCTTT. J is TRBJ1-1 and V is TRBV18; maybe TRBD1 (5 bases). Looked up from germline, CDR1 is KGHSH and CDR2 is LQKENI. Deletions cut 4 bases from V and 2 bases from J, with 11 bases between. This CDR3 spans 14 amino acids. Supplemented by reference TRBV18 and TRBJ1-1, the full variable domain reads NAGVMQNPRHLVRRRGQEARLRCSPMKGHSHVYWYRQLPEEGLKFMVYLQKENIIDESGMPKERFSAEFPKEGPSILRIQQVVRGDSAAYFCASSRSTVNTEAFFGQGTRLTVV.

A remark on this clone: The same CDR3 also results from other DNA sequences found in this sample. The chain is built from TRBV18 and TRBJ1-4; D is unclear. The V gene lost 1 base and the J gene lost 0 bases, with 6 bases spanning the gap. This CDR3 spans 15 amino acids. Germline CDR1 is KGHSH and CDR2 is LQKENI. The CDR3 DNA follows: TGTGCCAGCTCACCACGGACGGCAACTAATGAAAAACTGTTTTTT. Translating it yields CASSPRTATNEKLFF.

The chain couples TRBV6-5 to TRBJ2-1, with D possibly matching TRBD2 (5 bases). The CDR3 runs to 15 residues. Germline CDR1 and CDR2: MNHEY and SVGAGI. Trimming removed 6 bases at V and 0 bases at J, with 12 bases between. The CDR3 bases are TGTGCCAGCAGGCCGCTTGAGGGCTCCTACAATGAGCAGTTCTTC. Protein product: CASRPLEGSYNEQFF.

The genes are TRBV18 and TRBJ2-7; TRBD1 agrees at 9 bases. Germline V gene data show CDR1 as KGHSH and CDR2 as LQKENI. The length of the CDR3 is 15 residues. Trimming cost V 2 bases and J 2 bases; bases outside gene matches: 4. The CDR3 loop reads CASSPKQGAPYEQYF. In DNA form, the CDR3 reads TGTGCCAGCTCACCAAAACAGGGGGCACCCTACGAGCAGTACTTC. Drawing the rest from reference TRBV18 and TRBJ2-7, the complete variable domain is NAGVMQNPRHLVRRRGQEARLRCSPMKGHSHVYWYRQLPEEGLKFMVYLQKENIIDESGMPKERFSAEFPKEGPSILRIQQVVRGDSAAYFCASSPKQGAPYEQYFGPGTRLTVT.

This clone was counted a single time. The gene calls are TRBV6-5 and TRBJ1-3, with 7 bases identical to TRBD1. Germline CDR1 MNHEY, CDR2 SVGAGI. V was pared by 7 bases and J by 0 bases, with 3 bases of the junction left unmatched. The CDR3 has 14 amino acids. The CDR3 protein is CASKRQGSGNTIYF. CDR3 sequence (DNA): TGTGCCAGCAAGAGACAGGGCTCTGGAAACACCATATATTTT.

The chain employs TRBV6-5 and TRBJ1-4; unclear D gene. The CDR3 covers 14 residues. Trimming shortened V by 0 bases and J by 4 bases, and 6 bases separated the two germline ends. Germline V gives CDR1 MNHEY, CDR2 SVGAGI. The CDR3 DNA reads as TGTGCCAGCAGTTACTCGCCGGGTAATGAAAAACTGTTTTTT. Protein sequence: CASSYSPGNEKLFF.

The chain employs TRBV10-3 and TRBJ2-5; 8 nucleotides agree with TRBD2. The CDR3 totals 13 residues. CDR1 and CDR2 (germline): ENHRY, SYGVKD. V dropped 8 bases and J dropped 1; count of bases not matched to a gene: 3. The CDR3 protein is CAIAGGLQETQYF. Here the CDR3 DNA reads TGTGCCATCGCGGGGGGCCTCCAAGAGACCCAGTACTTC.

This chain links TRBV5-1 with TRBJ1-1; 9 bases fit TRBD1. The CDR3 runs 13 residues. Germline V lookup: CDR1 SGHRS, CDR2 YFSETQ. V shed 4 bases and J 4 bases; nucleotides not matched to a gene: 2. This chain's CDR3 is CASSGTGPTEAFF. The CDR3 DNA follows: TGCGCCAGCAGCGGGACAGGGCCCACTGAAGCTTTCTTT.